This entry lists 21 T cell receptor beta chains sequenced from one sample in a study of blood T cells in healthy people across ages. Sample-barcoded 5' priming and a J-beta primer mix drove a second PCR of 7 to 11 cycles. TCRdb used MiXCR to reprocess the 5' RACE reads, holding one entry per CDR3 protein. The data contain over a million distinct CDR3 sequences, 35% to 45% of them seen just once; the ten biggest clones take up less than 5%. Sequenced sample: blood. All receptors come from a woman aged 18-29 years in good health.

The rearrangement joins TRBV4-3 to TRBJ2-5, with a possible D match to TRBD2 (5 bases). CDR1 is LGHNA, CDR2 YSLEER, per germline. This CDR3 is 15 amino acids long. V was clipped by 0 bases and J by 5 bases, with 13 bases between them. DNA of the CDR3: TGCGCCAGCAGCCAAGATCGAGGGTCGAGGGAGACCCAGTACTTC. It codes for CASSQDRGSRETQYF.

The table lists this clonotype with many counts. The chain employs TRBV5-1 and TRBJ2-7; 14 positions match TRBD2. Germline CDR1 SGHRS, CDR2 YFSETQ. The CDR3 contains 15 residues. Trimming at V came to 4 bases and at J to 3 bases, leaving 3 bases not matched to a gene. Written as DNA, the CDR3 is TGCGCCAGCAGCCAGGGACTAGCGGGAGACTACGAGCAGTACTTC. It yields the protein CASSQGLAGDYEQYF.

The V and J genes are TRBV9 and TRBJ2-6; tentative D call: TRBD1 (6 bases). The length of the CDR3 is 18 residues. Trimming shortened V by 3 bases and J by 0 bases, and 16 bases separated the two germline ends. The V gene's germline CDR1 is SGDLS and CDR2 YYNGEE. The CDR3 nucleotides read TGTGCCAGCAGCGGGACGGCAGGGGTCATCTCTGGGGCCAACGTCCTGACTTTC. Translated: CASSGTAGVISGANVLTF. Looking up the rest from reference TRBV9 and TRBJ2-6 gives the full variable domain: DSGVTQTPKHLITATGQRVTLRCSPRSGDLSVYWYQQSLDQGLQFLIQYYNGEERAKGNILERFSAQQFPDLHSELNLSSLELGDSALYFCASSGTAGVISGANVLTFGAGSRLTVL.

The rearrangement links TRBV11-3 to TRBJ2-1, with 10 bases that match TRBD1. The CDR3 spans 16 residues. Germline values: CDR1 SGHNT, CDR2 YENEEA. Losses at the gene ends were 6 bases for V and 5 bases for J; bases not matched to a gene: 10. The CDR3 is CASSPRTGGLNNEQFF. In DNA form, the CDR3 reads TGTGCCAGCAGTCCCCGGACAGGGGGGTTAAACAATGAGCAGTTCTTC.

J is TRBJ2-5 and V is TRBV27; 7 nucleotides agree with TRBD1. The J call may be in error: the DNA end matches TRBJ2-7 better. This CDR3 is 15 amino acids long. Looked up from germline, CDR1 is MNHEY and CDR2 is SMNVEV (reference sequence). This chain's CDR3 is CASSKAGGNFYEQYF. The DNA of the CDR3 is TGTGCCAGCAGCAAAGCAGGGGGAAATTTCTACGAGCAGTACTTC.

This clonotype was picked up a small number of times. This sequence joins TRBV15 and TRBJ1-2; TRBD1 might be the D (5 bases). Trimming took off 1 base at V and 3 bases at J, with 9 bases between the two ends. CDR3 size: 14 residues. The germline gives CDR1 LNHNV, CDR2 YYDKDF (reference sequence). CDR3 in DNA: TGTGCCACCAGCAGAGGGACACGCTACTATGGCTACACCTTC. It specifies CATSRGTRYYGYTF.

The genes are TRBV5-1 and TRBJ2-1, with D perhaps matching TRBD1 or TRBD2 (5 bases each). The length of the CDR3 is 13 residues. Trimming removed 1 base at V and 7 bases at J, with 9 bases between. Per germline, CDR1 SGHRS and CDR2 YFSETQ. CDR3 protein: CASSLRDQNEQFF. The CDR3 nucleotides read TGCGCCAGCAGCTTGAGGGACCAAAATGAGCAGTTCTTC.

Only one count was recorded for this clonotype. This sequence joins TRBV25-1 and TRBJ2-4, with D perhaps matching TRBD2 (5 bases). V was clipped by 2 bases and J by 3 bases, with 11 bases between them. From germline, CDR1 is MGHDK and CDR2 SYGVNS. CDR3 length equals 15 residues. The CDR3 sequence: CASSETGFGKNIQYF. Written as DNA, the CDR3 is TGTGCCAGCAGTGAAACGGGATTCGGCAAAAACATTCAGTACTTC.

This sequence joins TRBV20-1 and TRBJ1-2, with 8 bases that match TRBD1. V was pared by 6 bases and J by 8 bases, with 17 bases of the junction left unmatched. The CDR3 is 15 amino acids. In germline, CDR1 is DFQATT, CDR2 SNEGSKA (reference sequence). Here the CDR3 reads CSATRGQGKIQGYTF. The CDR3 nucleotides are TGCAGTGCGACGCGTGGACAGGGAAAGATTCAAGGCTACACCTTC.

The table lists this clonotype with a few counts. The rearrangement uses TRBV7-2 and TRBJ1-1, with TRBD1 identical over 10 bases. The V segment lost 3 bases and the J segment 1 base; nucleotides outside the gene matches: 2. This CDR3 has 15 amino acids. Germline V gene lookup returns CDR1 SGHTA and CDR2 FQGNSA. Here the CDR3 DNA reads TGTGCCAGCAGCTTGTGGACAGGGGGGAACACTGAAGCTTTCTTT. Translation: CASSLWTGGNTEAFF.

The CDR3 DNA reads as TGTGCCACCAGCAGAGTTCCAGCCGCTTTGACAGATACGCAGTATTTT. Translated, it gives CATSRVPAALTDTQYF. The V and J genes are TRBV15 and TRBJ2-3; no clear D. The germline V gene encodes CDR1 LNHNV and CDR2 YYDKDF (reference sequence). V was cut by 1 base and J by 3 bases, with 14 bases left in between. The CDR3 sequence is 16 residues long. The full variable domain, with the rest looked up from reference TRBV15 and TRBJ2-3, is DAMVIQNPRYQVTQFGKPVTLSCSQTLNHNVMYWYQQKSSQAPKLLFHYYDKDFNNEADTPDNFQSRRPNTSFCFLDIRSPGLGDTAMYLCATSRVPAALTDTQYFGPGTRLTVL.

Comment on this clonotype: The junction and the germline gene differ at one end; a read error may be behind it. The chain couples TRBV5-1 to TRBJ1-2; a weak D match, TRBD1 (6 bases). Germline CDR1 is SGHRS and CDR2 is YFSETQ. The CDR3 has 15 residues. CDR3 coding DNA: TGCGCCGGCAGACCCGGAGCCGGGACAATCGTGGGCTACACCTTC. Amino acids: CAGRPGAGTIVGYTF.

This clonotype appeared a few times. The chain recombines TRBV6-5 with TRBJ2-3, with D perhaps TRBD2 (5 bases). Looked up from germline, CDR1 is MNHEY and CDR2 is SVGAGI. The V end lost 0 bases, the J end lost 1 base, and 11 bases lay between the germline ends. The CDR3 consists of 16 residues. CDR3 region: CASSYSGAAGTDTQYF. The CDR3 nucleotides read TGTGCCAGCAGTTACTCGGGTGCAGCGGGCACAGATACGCAGTATTTT.

This clonotype showed up just a few times. The chain recombines TRBV29-1 with TRBJ2-5; possibly TRBD1 for D (6 bases). Germline lookup yields CDR1 SQVTM and CDR2 ANQGSEA. V gave up 6 bases and J gave up 5 bases, with 13 bases separating them. The CDR3 totals 12 residues. CDR3 sequence (DNA): TGCAGCGTGGCTACAGGGTCGGAGACCCAGTACTTC. It codes for CSVATGSETQYF.

This clonotype was counted only a few times. The V call is TRBV12-3 or TRBV12-4, the J call TRBJ1-6, with D maybe TRBD1 (5 bases). The CDR3 is 13 residues long. Deletions cut 5 bases from V and 7 bases from J, with 9 bases between. In nucleotides, the CDR3 is TGTGCCAGCAGTCGGACAATCAATTCACCCCTCCACTTT. Protein: CASSRTINSPLHF.

In the case of this clonotype: The junction shows a germline mismatch at one end, possibly a read error. The chain is built from TRBV9 and TRBJ1-2; D is unresolved. The CDR3 has 12 amino acids. CDR1 and CDR2 from the germline V gene are SGDLS and YYNGEE. The DNA for the CDR3 is TGTACCAGCAGCGTGGGCACCTATGGCTACACCTTC. Translation gives CTSSVGTYGYTF.

A word on this clonotype: This may come from a read error, since a much larger clone is one base off. The genes are TRBV7-9 and TRBJ2-1; 8 bases agree with TRBD2. Germline CDR1 reads SEHNR; CDR2 reads FQNEAQ (reference sequence). The CDR3 has 13 amino acids. With V trimmed by 11 bases and J by 12 bases, 15 bases remained unmatched. The CDR3 nucleotides are TGTGCCGCCGGGCGCGGGAGGATCGATGGGCAGTTCTTC. Translating it yields CAAGRGRIDGQFF.

This clonotype was observed a handful of times. The gene calls are TRBV10-3 and TRBJ2-4; possible D gene TRBD1, 6 bases. The DNA matches TRBJ2-7 better at its end, which makes the J call doubtful. The length of the CDR3 is 16 residues. Per germline, CDR1 ENHRY and CDR2 SYGVKD. The CDR3: CAISESLGGNGNEQYF. Here the CDR3 DNA reads TGTGCCATCAGTGAGTCGTTAGGGGGAAACGGGAACGAGCAGTACTTC.

This clonotype was detected only once. The chain is built from TRBV27 and TRBJ2-7, with D unclear. The CDR3 length is 15 residues. V shed 2 bases and J shed 1 base, with 12 bases lying between them. Germline V gives CDR1 MNHEY, CDR2 SMNVEV (reference sequence). This CDR3 reads CASSLNPTLSYEQYF. The CDR3 bases are TGTGCCAGCAGTTTAAACCCGACCCTATCCTACGAGCAGTACTTC.

CDR3 amino acids: CASSLAGTGVNEQFF. The CDR3 nucleotides read TGCGCCAGCAGCTTGGCCGGGACAGGGGTCAATGAGCAGTTCTTC. This sequence joins TRBV5-1 and TRBJ2-1, with 10 bases lining up with TRBD1. The V gene's germline CDR1 is SGHRS and CDR2 YFSETQ. J was trimmed by 6 bases and V by 0 bases; bases with no gene match: 3. This CDR3 spans 15 amino acids.

This clonotype was counted a few times. The CDR3 sequence: CASSPPVLRETQYF. DNA for the CDR3: TGTGCCAGCTCACCACCGGTACTCCGGGAGACCCAGTACTTC. The chain combines TRBV18 with TRBJ2-5; D uncertain. Per germline, CDR1 KGHSH and CDR2 LQKENI. The V end was cut by 0 bases, the J end by 5 bases, with 10 bases between. The CDR3 consists of 14 residues.